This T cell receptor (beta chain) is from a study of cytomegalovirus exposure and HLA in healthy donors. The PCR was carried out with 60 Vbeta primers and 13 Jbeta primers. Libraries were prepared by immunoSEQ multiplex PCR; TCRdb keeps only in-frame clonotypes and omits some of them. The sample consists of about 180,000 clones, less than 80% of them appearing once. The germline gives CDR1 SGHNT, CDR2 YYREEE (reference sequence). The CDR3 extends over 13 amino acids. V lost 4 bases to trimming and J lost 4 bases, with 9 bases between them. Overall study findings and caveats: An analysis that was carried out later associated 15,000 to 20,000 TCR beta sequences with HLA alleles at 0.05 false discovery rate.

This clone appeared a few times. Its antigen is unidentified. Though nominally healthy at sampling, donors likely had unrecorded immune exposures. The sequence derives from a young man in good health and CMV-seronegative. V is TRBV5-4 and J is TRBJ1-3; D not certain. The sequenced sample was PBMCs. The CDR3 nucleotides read TGTGCCAGCAGCACCGGTTCGGGAAACACCATATATTTT. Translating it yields CASSTGSGNTIYF.